These 2 T cell receptor beta chains came from one sample sequenced in a study of T cells after somatic rescue of genetic block. Profiling relied on immunoSEQ multiplex PCR, and the TCRdb table lists in-frame clones only, not all of them. The sample holds over 10,000 clones, over 55% seen once. Sequenced input: peripheral blood mononuclear cells (PBMCs). The receptors originated from a boy aged 10-17 years.

In its sample, this clone was seen a few times. Written as DNA, the CDR3 is TGTGCCACCAGCAGAGATCGGGGTCGGTGGACCCAGTACTTC. Its translation is CATSRDRGRWTQYF. This chain links TRBV15 with TRBJ2-5; TRBD2 is a possible D gene (5 bases). V was trimmed by 0 bases and J by 7 bases, leaving 12 bases between them. From germline, CDR1 is LNHNV and CDR2 YYDKDF (reference sequence). The CDR3 runs 14 residues.

The V and J genes are TRBV18 and TRBJ2-5; D not resolved. Per the germline V gene, CDR1 is KGHSH and CDR2 is LQKENI. Trimming removed 6 bases at V and 2 bases at J, with 4 bases between. CDR3 length equals 11 residues. The CDR3 sequence is CASSAQETQYF. CDR3 in DNA: TGTGCCAGCTCCGCACAAGAGACCCAGTACTTC.